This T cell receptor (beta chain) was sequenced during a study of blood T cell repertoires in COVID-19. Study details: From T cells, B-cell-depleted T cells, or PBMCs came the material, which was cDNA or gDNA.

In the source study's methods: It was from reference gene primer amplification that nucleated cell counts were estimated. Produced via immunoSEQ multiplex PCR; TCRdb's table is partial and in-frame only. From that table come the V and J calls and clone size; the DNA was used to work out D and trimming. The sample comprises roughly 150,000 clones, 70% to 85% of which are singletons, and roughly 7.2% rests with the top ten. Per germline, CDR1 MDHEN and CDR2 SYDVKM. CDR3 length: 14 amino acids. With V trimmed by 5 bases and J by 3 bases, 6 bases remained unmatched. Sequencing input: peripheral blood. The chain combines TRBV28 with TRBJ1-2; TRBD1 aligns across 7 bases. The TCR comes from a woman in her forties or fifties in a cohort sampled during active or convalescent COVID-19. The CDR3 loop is CASSKGAPHYGYTF. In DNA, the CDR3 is TGTGCCAGCAGTAAGGGGGCGCCTCACTATGGCTACACCTTC.